The 29 T cell receptor beta chains reported below all come from one sample, sequenced in a study of cytomegalovirus exposure and HLA in healthy donors (dated by TCRdb to about 2017). Libraries were prepared through the immunoSEQ multiplex PCR assay. For the multiplex PCR, a mixture combining 60 forward primers for TCR Vbeta segments and 13 reverse primers for TCR Jbeta segments was used. Entries here come from immuneACCESS through TCRdb and include only in-frame sequences with V and J called. Some clones fail to appear in such tables; in the studies checked, an unresolved V gene covers under half of the shortfall, and the cause of the remainder is unknown. Present in this sample are roughly 100,000 clones, roughly 79% of which were seen just once. Around 1.3% of the sample is taken by the ten largest. The sequenced sample was PBMCs. Receptor source: a man aged 35-49 years in good health and CMV-seronegative.

The gene calls are TRBV4-2 and TRBJ2-3; TRBD2 matches 9 bases. Trimming cost V 3 bases and J 5 bases; bases outside gene matches: 9. The CDR3 extends over 16 amino acids. Germline CDR1 is LGHNA and CDR2 is YNFKEQ. The DNA for the CDR3 is TGTGCCAGCAGCCACTGGGGAGCGGGGGGAGAAGATACGCAGTATTTT. Translated: CASSHWGAGGEDTQYF.

The genes are TRBV30 and TRBJ2-5, with 8 bases that match TRBD2. V lost 5 bases, J lost 5 bases, and 7 bases stayed unmatched. The CDR3 consists of 13 residues. Per the germline V gene, CDR1 is GTSNPN and CDR2 is SVGIG (reference sequence). In nucleotides, the CDR3 is TGTGCCTGGGACGGGAGCGGGGGTGAGACCCAGTACTTC. Protein sequence: CAWDGSGGETQYF.

CDR3: CASSYSGANQPQHF. CDR3 coding DNA: TGTGCCAGCAGTTACTCAGGAGCTAATCAGCCCCAGCATTTT. This rearrangement joins TRBV6-5 to TRBJ1-5; D gene unclear. CDR3 length: 14 residues. Trimming removed 0 bases from V and 4 bases from J, with 7 bases in between. In germline, CDR1 is MNHEY, CDR2 SVGAGI.

This chain uses TRBV1 with TRBJ2-5; the D call TRBD2 from the table was never checked on the DNA. TRBV1 is assigned pseudogene status. The CDR3 runs 14 residues. CDR3 coding DNA: TGCACCAGCAGCCAAGAGAGTCGGGAAGAGACCCAGTACTTC. Translation: CTSSQESREETQYF.

J is TRBJ2-7 and V is TRBV4-3; D is unclear. Trimming took off 0 bases at V and 2 bases at J, with 5 bases between the two ends. This CDR3 has 13 residues. Germline V lookup: CDR1 LGHNA, CDR2 YSLEER. The CDR3 reads CASSQDSTYEQYF. The CDR3 nucleotides read TGCGCCAGCAGCCAAGACAGTACCTACGAGCAGTACTTC.

The V and J genes are TRBV9 and TRBJ2-7; 7 positions match TRBD1. The V gene's germline CDR1 is SGDLS and CDR2 YYNGEE. V dropped 4 bases and J dropped 9; count of bases not matched to a gene: 10. This CDR3 contains 13 residues. CDR3 amino acids: CASSPERTGGQYF. CDR3 in DNA: TGTGCCAGCAGCCCGGAGCGGACAGGAGGGCAGTACTTC.

V gene TRBV5-1 combines with J gene TRBJ2-7; D gene ambiguous. The ends were cut back, 1 base at V and 5 bases at J, with 13 bases in the middle. Germline lookup yields CDR1 SGHRS and CDR2 YFSETQ. The CDR3 length is 14 residues. The CDR3 loop is CASSLLTGRDEQYF. The CDR3 coding sequence is TGCGCCAGCAGCTTGTTAACCGGTCGGGACGAGCAGTACTTC.

The gene calls are TRBV11-2 and TRBJ2-5; TRBD1 aligns across 8 bases. Germline CDR1 reads SGHAT; CDR2 reads FQNNGV. With V trimmed by 4 bases and J by 5 bases, 6 bases remained unmatched. There are 14 residues in the CDR3. The DNA of the CDR3 is TGTGCCAGCAGCTCGGGACAGGATGGGGAGACCCAGTACTTC. Translation: CASSSGQDGETQYF. The whole variable domain, filled in from reference TRBV11-2 and TRBJ2-5, reads EAGVAQSPRYKIIEKRQSVAFWCNPISGHATLYWYQQILGQGPKLLIQFQNNGVVDDSQLPKDRFSAERLKGVDSTLKIQPAKLEDSAVYLCASSSGQDGETQYFGPGTRLLVL.

J is TRBJ2-3 and V is TRBV6-1; TRBD2 matches at 12 bases. Per germline, CDR1 MNHNS and CDR2 SASEGT. Germline trimming cut 2 bases from V and 3 bases from J; bases unmatched to any gene: 12. CDR3 length: 19 amino acids. The CDR3 here is CASSEPTSGRTPLTDTQYF. The DNA of the CDR3 is TGTGCCAGCAGTGAACCGACTAGCGGGAGAACTCCTTTAACAGATACGCAGTATTTT.

The chain recombines TRBV13 with TRBJ1-2; 8 bases line up with TRBD1. Looked up from germline, CDR1 is PRHDT and CDR2 is FYEKMQ (reference sequence). V was pared by 1 base and J by 3 bases, with 4 bases of the junction left unmatched. The CDR3 runs 15 residues. CDR3 DNA: TGTGCCAGCAGCTTAGAGGACAGGGTGGACTATGGCTACACCTTC. Translated, it gives CASSLEDRVDYGYTF.

The rearrangement uses TRBV13 and TRBJ2-1, with D unclear. From germline, CDR1 is PRHDT and CDR2 FYEKMQ (reference sequence). The CDR3 extends over 13 amino acids. Trimming stripped 1 base from V and 5 bases from J, with 6 bases between. CDR3 DNA sequence: TGTGCCAGCAGCTTAGAAGCCGACAATGAGCAGTTCTTC. This encodes CASSLEADNEQFF.

This clone was found once. At one of its ends the junction is not consistent with the germline gene, which may arise from a read error. The sample carries other DNA sequences with the same CDR3. The rearrangement uses TRBV6-6 and TRBJ1-1, with TRBD1 matching 8 bases. CDR3 length: 15 residues. Per the germline V gene, CDR1 is MNHNY and CDR2 is SVGAGI (reference sequence). The DNA of the CDR3 is TGCGCCAGCAGTTACTCCGGGACAGGGAACACTGAAGCTTTCTTT. As protein: CASSYSGTGNTEAFF.

The chain recombines TRBV10-2 with TRBJ1-3; D is ambiguous. The CDR3 has 12 amino acids. V gave up 8 bases and J gave up 0 bases, with 5 bases separating them. Germline-derived CDR1 and CDR2 are WSHSY and SAAADI. The CDR3 sequence: CASRDSGNTIYF. In DNA form, the CDR3 reads TGCGCCAGCCGGGACTCTGGAAACACCATATATTTT.

V and J are TRBV27 and TRBJ2-7; D possibly corresponds to TRBD1 (6 bases). CDR1 and CDR2 (germline): MNHEY, SMNVEV (reference sequence). The CDR3 has 13 amino acids. Trimming pared 2 bases from V and 6 bases from J, leaving 11 bases between. The CDR3 DNA reads TGTGCCAGCAGTTTACTTTTCAGGGGCGAGCAGTACTTC. Amino acid sequence: CASSLLFRGEQYF.

V usage is TRBV16 and J usage is TRBJ2-3; 14 bases agree with TRBD2. The CDR3 totals 16 residues. J gave up 4 bases and V 6 bases, and 6 bases lay outside the gene matches. The V gene's germline CDR1 is KGHSY and CDR2 FQNENV. DNA for the CDR3: TGTGCCAGCAGAGGGACTAGCGGGGGACTTGCAGATACGCAGTATTTT. As protein: CASRGTSGGLADTQYF.

CDR3 sequence reads: CASRGRGTAEAFF. The CDR3 DNA follows: TGTGCCAGCAGGGGCAGGGGAACGGCTGAAGCTTTCTTT. This rearrangement joins TRBV6-6 to TRBJ1-1, with TRBD1 as a possible D gene (6 bases). The CDR3 covers 13 residues. Trimming cost V 6 bases and J 6 bases, with 14 bases left between them. Per germline, CDR1 MNHNY and CDR2 SVGAGI (reference sequence).

With regard to this clone: Distinct nucleotide sequences in the sample also encode this CDR3. The chain uses TRBV7-2 and TRBJ2-7, with D tentatively TRBD1 (6 bases). CDR1 and CDR2 from the germline V gene are SGHTA and FQGNSA. V was pared by 1 base and J by 2 bases, with 9 bases between. The CDR3 length is 14 residues. CDR3 residues: CASSLDGGAYEQYF. As DNA, the CDR3 is TGTGCCAGCAGCTTAGATGGGGGCGCCTACGAGCAGTACTTC.

DNA for the CDR3: TGTGCCAGCAGATACGACAGGGGGCGTCAGCCCCAGCATTTT. Translating gives CASRYDRGRQPQHF. V usage is TRBV6-6 and J usage is TRBJ1-5; the match to TRBD1 covers 10 bases. The trim removed 6 bases at V and 6 bases at J, leaving 5 bases unmatched. The CDR3 is made up of 14 amino acids. Looked up from germline, CDR1 is MNHNY and CDR2 is SVGAGI (reference sequence).

The V gene is TRBV5-1, the J gene TRBJ2-7; TRBD1 agrees at 7 bases. Germline V CDR1 and CDR2: SGHRS, YFSETQ. The CDR3 has 15 amino acids. Trimming took 2 bases from V and 5 from J; bases not matched to a gene: 10. The CDR3 DNA sequence: TGCGCCAGCAGCTTTTCAGCGACAGGGTGGGACGAGCAGTACTTC. Protein sequence: CASSFSATGWDEQYF.

This chain joins TRBV19 and TRBJ2-1, with 14 nucleotides matching TRBD2. Germline V gene sequence: CDR1 LNHDA, CDR2 SQIVND (reference sequence). The CDR3 totals 16 residues. Germline trimming cut 5 bases from V and 8 bases from J; bases unmatched to any gene: 8. CDR3 bases: TGTGCCAGTAGTGCGGGGACTAGCGGGAGTATCGATGAGCAGTTCTTC. Protein sequence: CASSAGTSGSIDEQFF. The whole variable domain, remainder taken from reference TRBV19 and TRBJ2-1, is DGGITQSPKYLFRKEGQNVTLSCEQNLNHDAMYWYRQDPGQGLRLIYYSQIVNDFQKGDIAEGYSVSREKKESFPLTVTSAQKNPTAFYLCASSAGTSGSIDEQFFGPGTRLTVL.

About this clone itself: Different DNA sequences within this sample yield the same CDR3. The chain carries TRBV18 and TRBJ2-7; 7 bases map to TRBD2. CDR3 length: 14 residues. Germline lookup yields CDR1 KGHSH and CDR2 LQKENI. V shed 0 bases, J shed 2 bases, and the junction held 1 base outside the gene matches. The CDR3 DNA sequence: TGTGCCAGCTCACCACCGGGGGGGACCTACGAGCAGTACTTC. Translated: CASSPPGGTYEQYF.

The chain uses TRBV12-5 and TRBJ1-4, with 8 bases fitting TRBD1. Trimming at V came to 2 bases and at J to 10 bases, leaving 3 bases not matched to a gene. In germline, CDR1 is LGHNT, CDR2 FRNRAP. This CDR3 contains 13 residues. CDR3 protein: CASGLTGGGKLFF. The CDR3 DNA is TGTGCTAGTGGTTTGACAGGGGGTGGAAAACTGTTTTTT. Together with reference TRBV12-5 and TRBJ1-4, the CDR3 gives the full variable domain: DARVTQTPRHKVTEMGQEVTMRCQPILGHNTVFWYRQTMMQGLELLAYFRNRAPLDDSGMPKDRFSAEMPDATLATLKIQPSEPRDSAVYFCASGLTGGGKLFFGSGTQLSVL.

The chain is built from TRBV7-9 and TRBJ2-7; weak D call: TRBD2 (5 bases). CDR3 length equals 15 residues. Trimming removed 1 base at V and 6 bases at J, with 16 bases between. Germline V gives CDR1 SEHNR, CDR2 FQNEAQ (reference sequence). In nucleotides, the CDR3 is TGTGCCAGCAGCTTAGTTGCGGGCCGGGCCTCCGAGCAGTACTTC. Translation gives CASSLVAGRASEQYF. Looking up the rest from reference TRBV7-9 and TRBJ2-7 gives the full variable domain: DTGVSQNPRHKITKRGQNVTFRCDPISEHNRLYWYRQTLGQGPEFLTYFQNEAQLEKSRLLSDRFSAERPKGSFSTLEIQRTEQGDSAMYLCASSLVAGRASEQYFGPGTRLTVT.

The V call is TRBV9, the J call TRBJ2-1; D possibly corresponds to TRBD2 (5 bases). The CDR3 is made up of 14 amino acids. Germline V lookup: CDR1 SGDLS, CDR2 YYNGEE. V lost 4 bases and J 3 bases, leaving 11 bases between the germline ends. The CDR3 coding sequence is TGTGCCAGCAGCCCCCCGGGGTACTACAATGAGCAGTTCTTC. Amino acids: CASSPPGYYNEQFF.

This sequence joins TRBV9 and TRBJ1-6; D gene ambiguous. Germline CDR1 and CDR2: SGDLS and YYNGEE. The CDR3 is 15 residues long. V was pared by 4 bases and J by 6 bases, with 14 bases between. CDR3 in amino acids: CASSSGATSNSPLHF. CDR3 DNA sequence: TGTGCCAGCAGCTCTGGAGCGACCAGTAATTCACCCCTCCACTTT.

The rearrangement joins TRBV19 to TRBJ2-2, with D unresolved. This CDR3 has 11 amino acids. V lost 2 bases to trimming and J lost 7 bases, with 2 bases between them. The germline CDR1 and CDR2 sequences are LNHDA and SQIVND (reference sequence). The CDR3 protein is CASSIYGELFF. In DNA form, the CDR3 reads TGTGCCAGTAGTATATACGGGGAGCTGTTTTTT.

The rearrangement links TRBV7-9 to TRBJ2-5, with TRBD1 matching over 10 bases. In germline, CDR1 is SEHNR, CDR2 FQNEAQ (reference sequence). The CDR3 covers 15 residues. The V segment lost 6 bases and the J segment 5 bases; nucleotides outside the gene matches: 9. The CDR3 reads CASSPRQGARETQYF. In DNA form, the CDR3 reads TGTGCCAGCAGTCCTAGACAGGGGGCGCGGGAGACCCAGTACTTC. Complete variable domain (other parts from reference TRBV7-9 and TRBJ2-5): DTGVSQNPRHKITKRGQNVTFRCDPISEHNRLYWYRQTLGQGPEFLTYFQNEAQLEKSRLLSDRFSAERPKGSFSTLEIQRTEQGDSAMYLCASSPRQGARETQYFGPGTRLLVL.

The chain combines TRBV27 with TRBJ1-2; D might be TRBD1 (6 bases). Germline CDR1 is MNHEY and CDR2 is SMNVEV (reference sequence). V was clipped by 2 bases and J by 6 bases, with 16 bases between them. This CDR3 has 15 amino acids. The CDR3 DNA sequence: TGTGCCAGCAGTTTACTGGGACATATAAACGATGGCTACACCTTC. This sequence encodes CASSLLGHINDGYTF.

V and J are TRBV7-9 and TRBJ2-3; TRBD2 might be the D (6 bases). Trimming stripped 5 bases from V and 8 bases from J, with 8 bases between. The CDR3 runs to 11 residues. Germline V CDR1 and CDR2: SEHNR, FQNEAQ (reference sequence). The CDR3 DNA reads as TGTGCCAGCAGCCCGGAGGGTACGCAGTATTTT. Translated: CASSPEGTQYF.